These T cell receptor beta chains were read from a single sample in a study of response to subunit inactivated influenza vaccine. Via MiXCR, TCRdb re-called the RT-PCR reads, giving one row per CDR3 protein. The sample lists around 790,000 distinct CDR3 sequences, roughly 20% seen once, with approximately 10% in the top ten. The sample here was PBMCs from blood, taken more than 4 days after vaccination. These receptors were collected from a man aged 45-65 years who received an inactivated influenza vaccine. Both conserved end residues are part of each CDR3. The order of the fields is D gene, V gene, J gene, clone size, CDR3 protein, CDR3 DNA. A D gene is named only where the DNA matches it firmly. Expanded clones get a size class; other rows say once, few or many, or leave the size out.

TRBD1	TRBV30	TRBJ2-7	many	CAFSDRAYEQYF	TGTGCCTTCTCCGACAGGGCCTACGAGCAGTACTTC
TRBD1	TRBV5-5	TRBJ2-5	-	CASSRQGAGETQYF	TGTGCCAGCAGTAGACAGGGGGCCGGAGAGACCCAGTACTTC
TRBD2	TRBV29-1	TRBJ2-1	-	CSVGLAGLYNEQFF	TGCAGCGTTGGACTAGCGGGACTATACAATGAGCAGTTCTTC
-	TRBV5-1	TRBJ2-5	-	CASSPGLHQETQYF	TGCGCCAGCAGTCCCGGCCTCCACCAAGAGACCCAGTACTTC
TRBD2	TRBV10-3	TRBJ2-1	few	CAISESAAGVVRNEQFF	TGTGCCATCAGTGAGTCTGCGGCGGGGGTCGTACGCAATGAGCAGTTCTTC
TRBD1	TRBV7-8	TRBJ2-7	-	CASRRGQGAFYEQYF	TGTGCCAGCAGACGGGGACAGGGGGCTTTCTACGAGCAGTACTTC
TRBD2	TRBV18	TRBJ2-1	few	CASSPRNGGGPHGEQFF	TGTGCCAGCTCACCCCGGAACGGCGGGGGGCCCCATGGTGAGCAGTTCTTC
-	TRBV4-2	TRBJ2-2	few	CASSQRHPPTGELFF	TGTGCCAGCAGCCAAAGACACCCTCCTACCGGGGAGCTGTTTTTT
-	TRBV7-2	TRBJ1-1	-	CASSLVGAELSTEAFF	TGTGCCAGCAGCTTAGTAGGGGCAGAGTTGAGCACTGAAGCTTTCTTT
TRBD2	TRBV11-2	TRBJ2-5	-	CASSLVQSAGTRVQTQYF	TGTGCCAGCAGCTTAGTCCAATCCGCCGGGACTAGGGTCCAGACCCAGTACTTC
-	TRBV4-1	TRBJ2-7	few	CASSQEGWNSYYEQYF	TGCGCCAGCAGCCAAGAAGGGTGGAACTCCTACTACGAGCAGTACTTC
-	TRBV28	TRBJ1-2	few	CASNPSGVNYGYTF	TGTGCCAGCAACCCATCCGGGGTGAACTATGGCTACACCTTC
TRBD2	TRBV4-1	TRBJ2-1	-	CASSHTTGLARNEQFF	TGCGCCAGCAGCCACACCACGGGACTAGCTCGCAATGAGCAGTTCTTC
-	TRBV7-2	TRBJ1-5	few	CASSREGQPQHF	TGTGCCAGCAGCCGGGAAGGGCAGCCCCAGCATTTT
-	TRBV5-1	TRBJ2-5	-	CASSFSGTRVSETQYF	TGCGCCAGCAGCTTCTCCGGGACCCGGGTTTCGGAGACCCAGTACTTC
TRBD2	TRBV18	TRBJ2-3	few	CASSPLSGGRTDTQYF	TGTGCCAGCTCACCACTAAGCGGGGGTAGGACAGATACGCAGTATTTT
TRBD2	TRBV6-1	TRBJ2-3	few	CASSRSGGRVDTQYF	TGTGCCAGCAGTCGTAGCGGGGGTAGGGTGGATACGCAGTATTTT
-	TRBV6-2/TRBV6-3	TRBJ2-5	-	CASSQAEIQYF	TGTGCCAGCAGCCAAGCAGAGATCCAGTACTTC
TRBD1	TRBV12-3/TRBV12-4	TRBJ1-1	many	CASSPDRVNTEAFF	TGTGCCAGCAGCCCGGACAGGGTGAACACTGAAGCTTTCTTT
-	TRBV7-2	TRBJ1-2	many	CASSLSSNYGYTF	TGTGCCAGCAGCTTATCTTCCAACTATGGCTACACCTTC
-	TRBV28	TRBJ1-2	-	CASSLKGGGYTF	TGTGCCAGCAGTTTAAAGGGGGGCGGCTACACCTTC
-	TRBV6-8	TRBJ2-7	-	CAIRGYEQYF	TGTGCCATCAGGGGTTACGAGCAGTACTTC
TRBD2	TRBV10-3	TRBJ2-5	-	CAISERASGVRETQYF	TGTGCCATCAGTGAGAGGGCTAGCGGGGTCAGAGAGACCCAGTACTTC
-	TRBV20-1	TRBJ2-3	-	CCATVRAASTDTQYF	TGCTGTGCTACCGTCCGAGCGGCTAGCACAGATACGCAGTATTTT
-	TRBV20-1	TRBJ2-4	-	CSATWGDGKNIQYF	TGCAGTGCTACCTGGGGGGACGGCAAAAACATTCAGTACTTC
-	TRBV9	TRBJ2-1	few	CASSVENNEQFF	TGTGCCAGCAGCGTAGAAAACAATGAGCAGTTCTTC
-	TRBV7-9	TRBJ2-7	few	CASCVADYEQYF	TGTGCCAGCTGCGTAGCAGACTACGAGCAGTACTTC
-	TRBV5-6	TRBJ1-6	-	CASSLEDSPLHF	TGTGCCAGCAGCTTGGAGGATTCACCCCTCCACTTT
-	TRBV6-1	TRBJ2-3	-	CASSEPSSTDTQYF	TGTGCCAGCAGTGAACCCTCTAGCACAGATACGCAGTATTTT
-	TRBV5-1	TRBJ2-1	-	CASRSAVRARVSYNEQFF	TGCGCCAGCAGATCGGCGGTCAGGGCAAGGGTCTCCTACAATGAGCAGTTCTTC
-	TRBV7-9	TRBJ1-6	few	CASSVDGTNNSPLHF	TGTGCCAGCAGCGTGGACGGGACGAATAATTCACCCCTCCACTTT
TRBD1	TRBV18	TRBJ1-2	-	CASSRAHWQGASTNYGYTF	TGTGCCAGCTCACGAGCCCACTGGCAGGGGGCTTCAACTAACTATGGCTACACCTTC
-	TRBV7-2	TRBJ2-5	few	CASSFLRSQGRSETQYF	TGTGCCAGCAGCTTCCTACGTTCCCAGGGGCGGTCGGAGACCCAGTACTTC
-	TRBV7-9	TRBJ2-7	many	CASSLGTEALKF	TGTGCCAGCAGCTTAGGGACAGAAGCCCTGAAATTC
-	TRBV18	TRBJ1-5	-	CASSSLGWGNQPQHF	TGTGCCAGCTCATCTCTCGGATGGGGCAATCAGCCCCAGCATTTT
-	TRBV28	TRBJ2-7	-	CASSLGGAETYEQYF	TGTGCCAGCAGTCTCGGAGGGGCGGAGACCTACGAGCAGTACTTC
TRBD1	TRBV6-1	TRBJ2-5	few	CASNDRGLWETQYF	TGTGCCAGCAACGACAGGGGGCTCTGGGAGACCCAGTACTTC
TRBD1	TRBV6-5	TRBJ2-1	few	CASSYMRQGDEQFF	TGTGCCAGCAGTTACATGAGACAGGGCGATGAGCAGTTCTTC
-	TRBV28	TRBJ2-6	-	CASSTGQHYSGANVLTF	TGTGCCAGCAGTACGGGGCAACATTACTCTGGGGCCAACGTCCTGACTTTC
TRBD2	TRBV7-2	TRBJ2-7	-	CASSLKLAGGKAYEQYF	TGTGCCAGCAGCTTGAAACTAGCGGGAGGGAAGGCCTACGAGCAGTACTTC
TRBD1	TRBV25-1	TRBJ1-5	-	CASRQEPGQKIQPQHF	TGTGCCAGCAGACAGGAGCCGGGACAGAAAATTCAGCCCCAGCATTTT
-	TRBV5-1	TRBJ2-1	few	CASTQRGVSSYNEQFF	TGCGCCAGCACACAACGAGGCGTGAGCTCCTACAATGAGCAGTTCTTC
TRBD2	TRBV27	TRBJ2-7	-	CASSLDGGGGILEQYF	TGTGCCAGCAGTTTAGACGGCGGCGGGGGAATTCTCGAGCAGTACTTC
TRBD1	TRBV10-3	TRBJ1-2	few	CATGQGDYGYTF	TGTGCCACAGGACAGGGGGACTATGGCTACACCTTC
-	TRBV10-3	TRBJ2-5	-	CAISDFRSSEETQYF	TGTGCCATCAGTGATTTTCGGTCTAGCGAGGAGACCCAGTACTTC
TRBD2	TRBV2	TRBJ2-3	-	CATIAGPGITDTQYF	TGTGCCACGATAGCGGGCCCCGGAATCACAGATACGCAGTATTTT
-	TRBV4-3	TRBJ2-6	-	CASSLDRASGANVLTF	TGCGCCAGCAGCCTAGACCGGGCGTCTGGGGCCAACGTCCTGACTTTC
-	TRBV12-3/TRBV12-4	TRBJ1-1	few	CASSRSYAEAFF	TGTGCCAGCAGTAGGTCGTACGCTGAAGCTTTCTTT
TRBD1	TRBV7-2	TRBJ1-2	few	CASRWDSSGYTF	TGTGCCAGCAGGTGGGACAGCAGCGGCTACACCTTC
TRBD1	TRBV6-2/TRBV6-3	TRBJ2-1	-	CASSYSRDRATDEQFF	TGTGCCAGCAGTTACTCCCGGGACAGGGCAACCGATGAGCAGTTCTTC